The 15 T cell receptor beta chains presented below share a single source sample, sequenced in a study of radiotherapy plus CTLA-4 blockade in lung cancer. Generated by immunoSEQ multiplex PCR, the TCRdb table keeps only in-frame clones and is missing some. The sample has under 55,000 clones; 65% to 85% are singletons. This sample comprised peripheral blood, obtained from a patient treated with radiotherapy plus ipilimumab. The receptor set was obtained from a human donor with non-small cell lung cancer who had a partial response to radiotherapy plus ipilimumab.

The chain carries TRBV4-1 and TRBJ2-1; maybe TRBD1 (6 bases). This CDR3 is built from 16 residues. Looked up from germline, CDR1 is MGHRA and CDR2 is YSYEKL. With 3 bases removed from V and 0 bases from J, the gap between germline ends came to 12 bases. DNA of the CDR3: TGCGCCAGCAGCCAGAGGGACACCAGCTCCTACAATGAGCAGTTCTTC. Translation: CASSQRDTSSYNEQFF.

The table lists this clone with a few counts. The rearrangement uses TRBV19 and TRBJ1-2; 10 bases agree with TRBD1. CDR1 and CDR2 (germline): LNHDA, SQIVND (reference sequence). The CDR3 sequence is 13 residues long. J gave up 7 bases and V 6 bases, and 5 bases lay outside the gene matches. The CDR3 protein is CASRDRGVGGYTF. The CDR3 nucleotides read TGTGCCAGTAGGGACAGGGGGGTAGGTGGCTACACCTTC.

DNA for the CDR3: TGTGCCAGCAGCGTAAAGCTCGGCACAGATACGCAGTATTTT. It specifies CASSVKLGTDTQYF. The V gene is TRBV9, the J gene TRBJ2-3; D gene unclear. The CDR3 contains 14 residues. From germline, CDR1 is SGDLS and CDR2 YYNGEE. Trimming removed 1 base from V and 1 base from J, with 7 bases in between.

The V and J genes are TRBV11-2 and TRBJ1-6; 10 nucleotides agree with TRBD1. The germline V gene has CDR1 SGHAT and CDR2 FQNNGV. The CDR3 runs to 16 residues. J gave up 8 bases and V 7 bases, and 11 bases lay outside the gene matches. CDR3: CASTIIGTGVDSPLHF. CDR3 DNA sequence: TGTGCCAGCACCATAATCGGGACAGGGGTAGATTCACCCCTCCACTTT.

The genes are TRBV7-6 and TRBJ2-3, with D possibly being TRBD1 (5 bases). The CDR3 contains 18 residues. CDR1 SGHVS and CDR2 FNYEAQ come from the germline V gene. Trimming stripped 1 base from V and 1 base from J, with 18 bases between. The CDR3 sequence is CASSLDQQRGLGTDTQYF. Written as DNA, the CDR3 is TGTGCCAGCAGCTTAGACCAACAAAGGGGTCTCGGCACAGATACGCAGTATTTT.

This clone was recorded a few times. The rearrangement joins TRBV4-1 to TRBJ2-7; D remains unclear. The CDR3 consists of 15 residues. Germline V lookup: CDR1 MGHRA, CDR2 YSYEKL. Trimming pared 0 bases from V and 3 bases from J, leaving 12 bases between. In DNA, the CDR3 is TGCGCCAGCAGCCAAGAGAGGCACATCGGCTACGAGCAGTACTTC. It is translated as CASSQERHIGYEQYF.

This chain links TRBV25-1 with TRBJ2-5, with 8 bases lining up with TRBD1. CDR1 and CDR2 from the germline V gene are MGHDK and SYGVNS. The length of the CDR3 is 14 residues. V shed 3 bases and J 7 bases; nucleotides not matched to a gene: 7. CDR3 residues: CASSDLDREGTQYF. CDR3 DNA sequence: TGTGCCAGCAGTGACTTGGACAGGGAAGGGACCCAGTACTTC.

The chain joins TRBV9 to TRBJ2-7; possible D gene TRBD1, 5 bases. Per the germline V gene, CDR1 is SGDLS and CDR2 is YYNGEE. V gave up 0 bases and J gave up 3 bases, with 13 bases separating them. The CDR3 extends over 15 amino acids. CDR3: CASSVAQDNYYEQYF. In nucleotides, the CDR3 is TGTGCCAGCAGCGTAGCTCAGGACAACTACTACGAGCAGTACTTC.

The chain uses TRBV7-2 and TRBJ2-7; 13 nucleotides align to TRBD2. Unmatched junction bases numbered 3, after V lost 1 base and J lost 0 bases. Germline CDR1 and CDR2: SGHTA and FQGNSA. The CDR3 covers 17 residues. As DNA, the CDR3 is TGTGCCAGCAGCTTAGGCGGACTAGCGGGGGCCTCCTACGAGCAGTACTTC. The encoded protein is CASSLGGLAGASYEQYF.

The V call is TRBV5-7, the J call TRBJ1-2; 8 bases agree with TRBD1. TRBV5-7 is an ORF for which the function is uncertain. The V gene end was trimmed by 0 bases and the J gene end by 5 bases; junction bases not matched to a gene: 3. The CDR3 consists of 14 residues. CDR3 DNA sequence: TGTGCCAGCAGCTTGGATACAGGGGGGTATGGCTACACCTTC. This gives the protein CASSLDTGGYGYTF.

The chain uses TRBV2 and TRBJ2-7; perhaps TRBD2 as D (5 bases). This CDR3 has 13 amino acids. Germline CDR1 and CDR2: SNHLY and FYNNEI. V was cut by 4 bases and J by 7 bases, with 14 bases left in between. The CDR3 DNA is TGTGCCAGCAGTGCCTCCCTAGCTAGGGAGCAGTACTTC. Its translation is CASSASLAREQYF.

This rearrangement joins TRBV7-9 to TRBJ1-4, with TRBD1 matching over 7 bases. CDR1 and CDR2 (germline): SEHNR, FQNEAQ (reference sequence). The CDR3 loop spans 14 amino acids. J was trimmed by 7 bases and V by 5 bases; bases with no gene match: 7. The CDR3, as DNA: TGTGCCAGCAGCGCAGCCAGGGGGATTGAAAAACTGTTTTTT. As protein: CASSAARGIEKLFF.

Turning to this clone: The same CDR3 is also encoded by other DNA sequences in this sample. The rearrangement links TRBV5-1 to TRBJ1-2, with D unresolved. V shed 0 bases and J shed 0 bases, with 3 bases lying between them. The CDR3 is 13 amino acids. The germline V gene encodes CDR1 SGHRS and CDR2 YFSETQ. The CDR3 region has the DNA TGCGCCAGCAGCTTGGCGGCTAACTATGGCTACACCTTC. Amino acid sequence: CASSLAANYGYTF.

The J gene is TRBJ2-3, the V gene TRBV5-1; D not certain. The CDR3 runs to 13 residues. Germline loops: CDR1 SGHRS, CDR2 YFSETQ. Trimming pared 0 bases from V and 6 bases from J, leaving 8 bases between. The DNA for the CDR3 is TGCGCCAGCAGCTTGGGATCGGAGGATACGCAGTATTTT. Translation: CASSLGSEDTQYF.

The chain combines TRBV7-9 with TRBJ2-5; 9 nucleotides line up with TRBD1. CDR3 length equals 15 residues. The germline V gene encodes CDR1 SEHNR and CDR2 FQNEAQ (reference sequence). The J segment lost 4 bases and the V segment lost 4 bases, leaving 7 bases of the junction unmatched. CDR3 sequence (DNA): TGTGCCAGCAGCTACGGACAGGGGACCAGAGAGACCCAGTACTTC. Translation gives CASSYGQGTRETQYF.